This T cell receptor (beta chain) was obtained from a study of blood T cell repertoires in COVID-19. On the study more broadly: COVID-19 samples from acute and convalescent phases originated in the United States, Italy and Spain.

Some clones are missing from TCRdb's copy, which holds only in-frame ones; the method was immunoSEQ multiplex PCR. The sample holds about 400,000 clones, over 75% seen once. Trimming cost V 0 bases and J 1 base, with 10 bases left between them. Germline V gene lookup returns CDR1 LNHDA and CDR2 SQIVND (reference sequence). The CDR3 has 15 amino acids. Participants, about 18 to 90 years old, spanned approximately 26 US areas. Allocation to cohorts depended on clinical history reported by the participants. The sequenced material came from PBMCs or T cells enriched from blood (not recorded which). The TCR sequence derives from a woman in her forties with acute COVID-19. V gene TRBV19 combines with J gene TRBJ2-7; no reliable D call. CDR3 loop: CASSIDTARSYEQYF. The DNA for the CDR3 is TGTGCCAGTAGTATAGATACCGCCAGGTCCTACGAGCAGTACTTC.